This TCR beta chain was sequenced in a study of T cells after yellow fever vaccination. Study observations and caveats: Few clonotypes appeared in both CD4 and CD8 compartments. Abundant clonotypes from the bulk population could get into FACS-sorted repertoires as contaminants.

As to this clonotype: Its antigen is undetermined.

The CDR3 consists of 15 residues. The V gene end was trimmed by 4 bases and the J gene end by 6 bases; junction bases not matched to a gene: 8. Germline V gives CDR1 KGHSH, CDR2 LQKENI. TCRdb re-analysed the 5' RACE reads in MiXCR, keeping a single row per CDR3 protein. The sample carries approximately 610,000 distinct CDR3 sequences, roughly 17% recorded once. This receptor was obtained from a man aged 18 to 29 who received the YFV17D yellow fever vaccine. The sample was PBMCs, taken around 5 days after the first yellow fever vaccination. J is TRBJ2-1 and V is TRBV18; TRBD2 agrees at 8 bases. DNA of the CDR3: TGTGCCAGCTCACTAGCGGGAACGCCGGGCAATGAGCAGTTCTTC. It translates to CASSLAGTPGNEQFF.